The 22 T cell receptor beta chains below were found in one sample sequenced in a study of cytomegalovirus exposure and HLA in healthy donors. Amplification used 60 Vbeta primers and 13 Jbeta primers. Clones were sequenced by immunoSEQ multiplex PCR, and TCRdb holds only the in-frame ones, with some missing. The sample lists over 200,000 clones; 75% to 85% were seen once. The sequencing sample was made of PBMCs. These receptor sequences come from a woman aged 55-75 years in good health and CMV-seropositive.

This clone occurred a few times. This chain connects TRBV19 to TRBJ1-3; the D gene is possibly TRBD1 (5 bases). This CDR3 contains 16 residues. Looked up from germline, CDR1 is LNHDA and CDR2 is SQIVND (reference sequence). The V and J ends lost 2 bases and 4 bases respectively, with 15 bases between them. The CDR3 DNA reads as TGTGCCAGTAGTATACTTGCGGGGACGACAGGAAACACCATATATTTT. It yields the protein CASSILAGTTGNTIYF.

J is TRBJ1-6 and V is TRBV5-6; a weak D match, TRBD1 (5 bases). V was shortened by 2 bases and J by 7 bases, with 13 bases between the two germline ends. Germline V lookup: CDR1 SGHDT, CDR2 YYEEEE. This CDR3 is built from 15 residues. The CDR3 DNA sequence: TGTGCCAGCAGCTTAGAATGGGGGGGGAATTCACCCCTCCACTTT. Encoded protein: CASSLEWGGNSPLHF.

This chain joins TRBV23-1 and TRBJ2-5; D is unclear. TRBV23-1 is an ORF, with its function uncertain. The CDR3 has 13 amino acids. V lost 4 bases and J 2 bases, leaving 8 bases between the germline ends. The CDR3 DNA is TGCGCCAGCAGTCCCCACAGTCAAGAGACCCAGTACTTC. Amino acids: CASSPHSQETQYF.

This clone has just one count. The chain combines TRBV5-1 with TRBJ2-3; 10 bases match TRBD1. This CDR3 comprises 16 residues. The J segment lost 3 bases and the V segment lost 4 bases, leaving 8 bases of the junction unmatched. Germline V gene data show CDR1 as SGHRS and CDR2 as YFSETQ. The CDR3, as DNA: TGCGCCAGCAGCCATAAACCGGGACAGGGGACAGATACGCAGTATTTT. Translating it yields CASSHKPGQGTDTQYF. The complete variable domain, with remaining parts taken from reference TRBV5-1 and TRBJ2-3, reads KAGVTQTPRYLIKTRGQQVTLSCSPISGHRSVSWYQQTPGQGLQFLFEYFSETQRNKGNFPGRFSGRQFSNSRSEMNVSTLELGDSALYLCASSHKPGQGTDTQYFGPGTRLTVL.

The chain joins TRBV10-1 to TRBJ2-7; TRBD2 matches 7 bases. The CDR3 has 14 amino acids. Germline V gene data show CDR1 as WNHNN and CDR2 as SYGVQD (reference sequence). The ends lost 3 bases at V and 5 bases at J; junction bases unmatched: 7. The CDR3 DNA reads as TGCGCCAGCAGTGACGCGGGAGCAGTCAACGAGCAGTACTTC. Its translation: CASSDAGAVNEQYF.

V is TRBV19 and J is TRBJ2-3; TRBD2 matches 8 bases. Germline-derived CDR1 and CDR2 are LNHDA and SQIVND (reference sequence). After removal of 4 bases from V and 5 bases from J, the junction contained 5 bases not matched to a gene. CDR3 length: 14 residues. The CDR3 DNA reads TGTGCCAGTAGTAGGGGACTAGGAGTAGATACGCAGTATTTT. Its protein is CASSRGLGVDTQYF.

V is TRBV2 and J is TRBJ1-2, with TRBD1 matching over 7 bases. Germline assignment: CDR1 SNHLY and CDR2 FYNNEI. The length of the CDR3 is 14 residues. Trimming at V came to 5 bases and at J to 7 bases, leaving 10 bases not matched to a gene. The CDR3 sequence is CASSIIDRESGYTF. As DNA, the CDR3 is TGTGCCAGCAGTATTATAGACAGGGAGTCTGGCTACACCTTC. Based on the CDR3 plus reference TRBV2 and TRBJ1-2, the full variable domain is EPEVTQTPSHQVTQMGQEVILRCVPISNHLYFYWYRQILGQKVEFLVSFYNNEISEKSEIFDDQFSVERPDGSNFTLKIRSTKLEDSAMYFCASSIIDRESGYTFGSGTRLTVV.

This chain links TRBV5-1 with TRBJ1-2; D is unresolved. This CDR3 comprises 15 residues. Trimming cost V 3 bases and J 2 bases, with 14 bases left between them. Germline assignment: CDR1 SGHRS and CDR2 YFSETQ. CDR3 sequence (DNA): TGCGCCAGCAGCTCAGAGTTGGGGAGAAACTATGGCTACACCTTC. It codes for CASSSELGRNYGYTF.

The DNA of the CDR3 is TGTGCCAGTAGTGGAGGGGTGGAGTACAATGAGCAGTTCTTC. Amino acid sequence: CASSGGVEYNEQFF. This chain connects TRBV19 to TRBJ2-1, with D perhaps TRBD2 (6 bases). V lost 5 bases, J lost 4 bases, and 12 bases lay in between. In germline, CDR1 is LNHDA, CDR2 SQIVND (reference sequence). CDR3 size: 14 residues.

The CDR3 DNA reads as TGCAGTGCCCAAGGGAGGGCCGAGCAGTACTTC. Translation: CSAQGRAEQYF. The chain uses TRBV20-1 and TRBJ2-7, with 7 bases matching TRBD2. The CDR3 covers 11 residues. Germline assignment: CDR1 DFQATT and CDR2 SNEGSKA (reference sequence). The V segment lost 6 bases and the J segment 6 bases; nucleotides outside the gene matches: 5.

Only a few counts were recorded for this clone. The rearrangement uses TRBV2 and TRBJ1-5; the match to TRBD1 covers 10 bases. J gave up 4 bases and V 6 bases, and 9 bases lay outside the gene matches. Germline V gene data show CDR1 as SNHLY and CDR2 as FYNNEI. The CDR3 sequence is 16 residues long. CDR3 protein: CASSYPGQGINQPQHF. The CDR3 nucleotides read TGTGCCAGCAGCTACCCGGGACAGGGGATAAATCAGCCCCAGCATTTT. The full variable domain, with the rest looked up from reference TRBV2 and TRBJ1-5, is EPEVTQTPSHQVTQMGQEVILRCVPISNHLYFYWYRQILGQKVEFLVSFYNNEISEKSEIFDDQFSVERPDGSNFTLKIRSTKLEDSAMYFCASSYPGQGINQPQHFGDGTRLSIL.

The chain carries TRBV5-6 and TRBJ2-4; D perhaps matches TRBD1 (6 bases). In germline, CDR1 is SGHDT, CDR2 YYEEEE. V lost 3 bases, J lost 0 bases, and 13 bases lay in between. The CDR3 is made up of 16 amino acids. The CDR3 reads CASSSRQDLAKNIQYF. CDR3 in DNA: TGTGCCAGCAGCTCGAGACAGGACCTAGCCAAAAACATTCAGTACTTC.

CDR3 region: CASSLQSASGADTQYF. The CDR3 bases are TGTGCCAGCTCTCTCCAATCGGCTAGCGGGGCAGATACGCAGTATTTT. The J gene is TRBJ2-3, the V gene TRBV11-1; TRBD2 aligns across 9 bases. J lost 4 bases, V lost 8 bases, and 13 bases had no gene match. The CDR3 covers 16 residues. The V gene's germline CDR1 is SGHAT and CDR2 FQDESV (reference sequence).

This clone was counted a few times. The chain has TRBV5-1 and TRBJ1-1; D remains ambiguous. This CDR3 is built from 14 residues. Germline values: CDR1 SGHRS, CDR2 YFSETQ. V was trimmed by 5 bases and J by 2 bases, leaving 13 bases between them. CDR3 bases: TGCGCCAGCAGGGAGGGCGGCTTCAACACTGAAGCTTTCTTT. Translated, it gives CASREGGFNTEAFF.

This clone was seen more than once but under ten times. V usage is TRBV5-4 and J usage is TRBJ2-3, with TRBD2 matching 8 bases. The CDR3 spans 14 residues. With V trimmed by 3 bases and J by 7 bases, 7 bases remained unmatched. Looked up from germline, CDR1 is SGHNT and CDR2 is YYREEE (reference sequence). The DNA for the CDR3 is TGTGCCAGCAGCTCCTCGGGGGGGCCGAATACGCAGTATTTT. Protein sequence: CASSSSGGPNTQYF.

The chain couples TRBV5-1 to TRBJ2-7, with a weak D call TRBD2 (6 bases). The CDR3 has 14 amino acids. Trimming shortened V by 4 bases and J by 1 base, and 12 bases separated the two germline ends. Germline V CDR1 and CDR2: SGHRS, YFSETQ. The DNA for the CDR3 is TGCGCCAGCAGCCCCAACGCGGGATCCTACGAGCAGTACTTC. It translates to CASSPNAGSYEQYF.

The V gene is TRBV9, the J gene TRBJ1-5, with 7 bases aligning to TRBD1. There are 15 residues in the CDR3. The V gene's germline CDR1 is SGDLS and CDR2 YYNGEE. Trimming took 4 bases from V and 5 from J; bases not matched to a gene: 9. CDR3 sequence (DNA): TGTGCCAGCAGCCCACGGACAGGTCTGGATCAGCCCCAGCATTTT. The encoded protein is CASSPRTGLDQPQHF.

As DNA, the CDR3 is TGCGCCAGCAACAGGGGGGACAATGAGCAGTTCTTC. Translated: CASNRGDNEQFF. This chain joins TRBV5-1 and TRBJ2-1; 8 positions match TRBD1. The V and J ends lost 6 bases and 5 bases, in that order; junction bases with no gene match: 1. CDR1 and CDR2 from the germline V gene are SGHRS and YFSETQ. CDR3 length equals 12 residues.

The CDR3 is CASSEAGQGGYEQYF. CDR3 DNA sequence: TGTGCCAGCAGTGAAGCGGGACAGGGCGGTTACGAGCAGTACTTC. The chain couples TRBV6-1 to TRBJ2-7, with 9 nucleotides matching TRBD1. V was pared by 0 bases and J by 4 bases, with 4 bases of the junction left unmatched. Germline assignment: CDR1 MNHNS and CDR2 SASEGT. The CDR3 has 15 amino acids.

V and J are TRBV27 and TRBJ2-7; D is possibly TRBD1 (6 bases). The length of the CDR3 is 14 residues. V was shortened by 6 bases and J by 6 bases, with 18 bases between the two germline ends. CDR1 MNHEY and CDR2 SMNVEV come from the germline V gene (reference sequence). The CDR3 DNA sequence: TGTGCCAGCAGACTTAATACAGGGCTGGGCGAGCAGTACTTC. Amino acids: CASRLNTGLGEQYF.

This clone was found once. This chain links TRBV6-1 with TRBJ1-2; D remains ambiguous. Germline assignment: CDR1 MNHNS and CDR2 SASEGT. This CDR3 contains 12 residues. V was clipped by 6 bases and J by 4 bases, with 9 bases between them. The CDR3 loop reads CASRQFSYGYTF. The CDR3, as DNA: TGTGCCAGCAGACAGTTTAGCTATGGCTACACCTTC.

This rearrangement joins TRBV4-2 to TRBJ2-2, with 9 bases lining up with TRBD1. Germline V gene data show CDR1 as LGHNA and CDR2 as YNFKEQ. This CDR3 has 17 amino acids. J was trimmed by 2 bases and V by 4 bases; bases with no gene match: 8. The CDR3 region is CASSPPSTGGNTGELFF. The CDR3 region has the DNA TGTGCCAGCAGCCCCCCATCGACAGGGGGAAACACCGGGGAGCTGTTTTTT.